Below, 21 T cell receptor beta chains from the same sample are listed, as sequenced in a study of T cell changes during pregnancy in multiple sclerosis. Assay used: immunoSEQ multiplex PCR; TCRdb lists only in-frame clones, some missing. The sample consists of tens of thousands of clones, over 80% of them appearing once. The material was CD8+ T cells from peripheral blood mononuclear cells, obtained before pregnancy. The source of these receptors is a female donor with multiple sclerosis, enrolled in a pregnancy study.

This chain joins TRBV29-1 and TRBJ1-4; no firm D call. V was shortened by 4 bases and J by 8 bases, with 23 bases between the two germline ends. CDR3 size: 16 residues. Germline V gene sequence: CDR1 SQVTM, CDR2 ANQGSEA. The CDR3 DNA reads as TGCAGCGTTGCATTACGAGGGCATGGGTTGAGAGAAAAACTGTTTTTT. Translated: CSVALRGHGLREKLFF.

The chain combines TRBV4-1 with TRBJ1-1; maybe TRBD1 (6 bases). Deletions cut 5 bases from V and 4 bases from J, with 14 bases between. Per germline, CDR1 MGHRA and CDR2 YSYEKL. The CDR3 spans 14 residues. The CDR3 DNA reads as TGCGCCAGCAGCGTAAGGGGGACGACCACTGAAGCTTTCTTT. Encoded protein: CASSVRGTTTEAFF.

The chain recombines TRBV5-6 with TRBJ1-2, with 12 bases matching TRBD1. The germline V gene has CDR1 SGHDT and CDR2 YYEEEE. V lost 3 bases, J lost 3 bases, and 3 bases stayed unmatched. The length of the CDR3 is 15 residues. The chain's CDR3 is CASSSGQGAYYGYTF. The CDR3 DNA sequence: TGTGCCAGCAGCTCGGGACAGGGGGCGTACTATGGCTACACCTTC.

The chain carries TRBV27 and TRBJ2-2, with a possible D match to TRBD1 (6 bases). Trimming pared 7 bases from V and 1 base from J, leaving 7 bases between. Germline CDR1 reads MNHEY; CDR2 reads SMNVEV (reference sequence). The CDR3 spans 13 residues. The CDR3 reads CASKTGNTGELFF. The CDR3 nucleotides are TGTGCCAGCAAGACAGGGAACACCGGGGAGCTGTTTTTT.

This chain links TRBV9 with TRBJ1-2, with D possibly matching TRBD1 (6 bases). Germline values: CDR1 SGDLS, CDR2 YYNGEE. The CDR3 loop spans 18 amino acids. The V gene lost 0 bases and the J gene lost 1 base, with 19 bases spanning the gap. This CDR3 reads CASSVVLPQGNVNYGYTF. Here the CDR3 DNA reads TGTGCCAGCAGCGTAGTCCTCCCCCAGGGGAATGTTAACTATGGCTACACCTTC.

The genes are TRBV2 and TRBJ2-7, with D maybe TRBD1 (7 bases). The V end was cut by 6 bases, the J end by 3 bases, with 12 bases between. Germline V gene sequence: CDR1 SNHLY, CDR2 FYNNEI. CDR3 length: 13 residues. In DNA, the CDR3 is TGTGCCAGCAGGGAGGGACAGAGCTACGAGCAGTACTTC. It specifies CASREGQSYEQYF.

V and J are TRBV27 and TRBJ2-2, with TRBD1 identical over 9 bases. The junction had 5 bases not matched to a gene; V was cut back by 5 bases and J by 4 bases. In germline, CDR1 is MNHEY, CDR2 SMNVEV (reference sequence). The CDR3 extends over 15 amino acids. This chain's CDR3 is CASSADRGSTGELFF. The DNA of the CDR3 is TGTGCCAGCAGTGCCGACAGGGGGAGCACCGGGGAGCTGTTTTTT.

V usage is TRBV5-6 and J usage is TRBJ1-1, with D perhaps matching TRBD1 (5 bases). Trimming stripped 3 bases from V and 2 bases from J, with 11 bases between. The length of the CDR3 is 14 residues. Germline CDR1 is SGHDT and CDR2 is YYEEEE. The CDR3 loop reads CASSSQVINTEAFF. The CDR3 DNA is TGTGCCAGCAGCTCACAGGTGATTAACACTGAAGCTTTCTTT.

In its sample, this clone was seen once. This chain links TRBV9 with TRBJ1-1; 7 nucleotides agree with TRBD1. V was pared by 2 bases and J by 0 bases, with 7 bases of the junction left unmatched. The CDR3 runs 16 residues. CDR1 and CDR2 from the germline V gene are SGDLS and YYNGEE. The chain's CDR3 is CASSVVQGLVNTEAFF. The CDR3 region has the DNA TGTGCCAGCAGCGTGGTACAGGGGCTAGTGAACACTGAAGCTTTCTTT.

This clone was counted once. The chain employs TRBV7-8 and TRBJ2-1; 8 bases agree with TRBD1. V lost 4 bases and J lost 3; bases outside the gene matches: 2. The CDR3 sequence is 14 residues long. Germline V gene lookup returns CDR1 SGHVS and CDR2 FQNEAQ. Written as DNA, the CDR3 is TGTGCCAGCAGCTCCGACAGGGGCTACAATGAGCAGTTCTTC. Its protein product is CASSSDRGYNEQFF.

The rearrangement uses TRBV7-9 and TRBJ1-4; D is unclear. V was pared by 3 bases and J by 2 bases, with 13 bases between. Germline loops: CDR1 SEHNR, CDR2 FQNEAQ (reference sequence). The CDR3 covers 16 residues. CDR3 DNA sequence: TGTGCCAGCAGCTTTGGCGGCTCAGCCACTAATGAAAAACTGTTTTTT. It codes for CASSFGGSATNEKLFF.

The J gene is TRBJ2-7, the V gene TRBV30, with D hard to call. Trimming removed 5 bases from V and 6 bases from J, with 14 bases in between. Germline V gene sequence: CDR1 GTSNPN, CDR2 SVGIG (reference sequence). This CDR3 has 12 residues. CDR3 residues: CAWATRLTEQYF. In DNA form, the CDR3 reads TGTGCCTGGGCGACTCGGCTGACCGAGCAGTACTTC.

The chain has TRBV4-1 and TRBJ2-2; 9 nucleotides agree with TRBD2. This CDR3 is 16 amino acids long. Germline trimming cut 2 bases from V and 5 bases from J; bases unmatched to any gene: 6. In germline, CDR1 is MGHRA, CDR2 YSYEKL. CDR3 DNA sequence: TGCGCCAGCAGCCAATTTAGCGGGGGAGGGACCGGGGAGCTGTTTTTT. This sequence encodes CASSQFSGGGTGELFF.

This chain links TRBV7-3 with TRBJ2-2, with D maybe TRBD2 (5 bases). Germline lookup yields CDR1 SGHTA and CDR2 FQGTGA. Trimming pared 1 base from V and 7 bases from J, leaving 19 bases between. There are 17 residues in the CDR3. CDR3 bases: TGTGCCAGCAGCTTAAGCACCCCTAGCCGGGAAGGCGGGGAGCTGTTTTTT. Translation gives CASSLSTPSREGGELFF.

The rearrangement links TRBV7-9 to TRBJ1-5, with 7 bases that match TRBD1. The trim removed 5 bases at V and 4 bases at J, leaving 2 bases unmatched. Germline V lookup: CDR1 SEHNR, CDR2 FQNEAQ (reference sequence). The CDR3 is made up of 13 amino acids. The CDR3 bases are TGTGCCAGCAGCCAGACAGGGAATCAGCCCCAGCATTTT. It translates to CASSQTGNQPQHF. Based on the CDR3 plus reference TRBV7-9 and TRBJ1-5, the full variable domain is DTGVSQNPRHKITKRGQNVTFRCDPISEHNRLYWYRQTLGQGPEFLTYFQNEAQLEKSRLLSDRFSAERPKGSFSTLEIQRTEQGDSAMYLCASSQTGNQPQHFGDGTRLSIL.

The rearrangement uses TRBV7-5 and TRBJ2-7; the table's D call TRBD2 went unverified against the DNA. TRBV7-5 is recorded as a pseudogene. This CDR3 has 16 amino acids. CDR3 residues: CVRSFSFSGDHYEQYF. The CDR3 coding sequence is TGTGTCAGAAGCTTTTCATTCAGCGGGGACCACTACGAGCAGTACTTC.

The chain carries TRBV5-1 and TRBJ2-1; D is unresolved. The germline gives CDR1 SGHRS, CDR2 YFSETQ. Trimming cost V 1 base and J 4 bases, with 18 bases left between them. This CDR3 comprises 17 residues. The CDR3 spells CASSLLVKTTVYNEQFF. In DNA form, the CDR3 reads TGCGCCAGCAGCTTGCTGGTAAAGACGACTGTTTACAATGAGCAGTTCTTC.

The V call is TRBV19, the J call TRBJ1-5; no clear D. CDR1 and CDR2 (germline): LNHDA, SQIVND (reference sequence). The CDR3 is made up of 14 amino acids. Trimming took off 1 base at V and 7 bases at J, with 11 bases between the two ends. CDR3 sequence reads: CASSIALSHQPQHF. For the CDR3, the DNA is TGTGCCAGTAGTATAGCCCTCAGTCACCAGCCCCAGCATTTT.

V and J are TRBV9 and TRBJ2-5, with 7 nucleotides matching TRBD2. V gave up 3 bases and J gave up 1 base; unmatched junction bases: 3. Looked up from germline, CDR1 is SGDLS and CDR2 is YYNGEE. The CDR3 runs 14 residues. CDR3 sequence (DNA): TGTGCCAGCAGCGGGCCTAGCGGCCAAGAGACCCAGTACTTC. Translation gives CASSGPSGQETQYF.

The chain links TRBV7-8 to TRBJ2-3; 10 nucleotides agree with TRBD2. Germline CDR1 and CDR2: SGHVS and FQNEAQ. The CDR3 runs to 16 residues. V was clipped by 2 bases and J by 4 bases; unmatched bases: 6. The CDR3 bases are TGTGCCAGCAGCTTAAACAGCGGGAGGGCCCCAGATACGCAGTATTTT. Its protein is CASSLNSGRAPDTQYF.

The chain recombines TRBV6-5 with TRBJ2-3; 11 bases are a match to TRBD2. V lost 7 bases and J lost 6; bases outside the gene matches: 6. CDR1 is MNHEY, CDR2 SVGAGI, per germline. The length of the CDR3 is 14 residues. This CDR3 is CASKRPSGRDTQYF. The CDR3 DNA reads TGTGCCAGCAAGAGGCCTAGCGGGAGGGATACGCAGTATTTT.